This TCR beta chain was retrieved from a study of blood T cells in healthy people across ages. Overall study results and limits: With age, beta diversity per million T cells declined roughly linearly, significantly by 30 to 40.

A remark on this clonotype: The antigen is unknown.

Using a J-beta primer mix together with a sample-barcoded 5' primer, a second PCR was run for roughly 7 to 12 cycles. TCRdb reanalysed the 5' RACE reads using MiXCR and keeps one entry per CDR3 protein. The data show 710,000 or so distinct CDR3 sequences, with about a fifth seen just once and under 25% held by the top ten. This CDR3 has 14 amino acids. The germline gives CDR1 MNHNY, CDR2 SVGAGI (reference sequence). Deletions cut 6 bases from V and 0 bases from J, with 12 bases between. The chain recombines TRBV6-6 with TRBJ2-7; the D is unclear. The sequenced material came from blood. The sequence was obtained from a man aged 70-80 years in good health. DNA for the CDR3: TGTGCCAGCAGACTCGAGCAAAGCTCCTACGAGCAGTACGTC. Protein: CASRLEQSSYEQYV.